The subject of this entry is one T cell receptor (beta chain). Its target is not known. The record originates from a study of identical twins. Study-wide results and caveats: In drawing conclusions, the study used cross-sectional statistical analysis and did not follow the same donors. There were fewer insertions in abundant cord blood beta clonotypes, but memory repertoires showed no such pattern. Among out-of-frame alpha sequences shared by twins, low generation probability occurred in excess.

Unique molecular identifiers were present on the cDNA, and a universal primer site came from template switching. TCRdb reprocessed the 5' RACE reads via MiXCR and lists one record per CDR3 protein. The sample has 450,000 or so distinct CDR3 sequences; around 14% are singletons. Looked up from germline, CDR1 is SNHLY and CDR2 is FYNNEI. V dropped 7 bases and J dropped 8; count of bases not matched to a gene: 6. The CDR3 is 13 amino acids. These data were also reused for a study on yellow fever vaccine responses in identical twins.

The sequence derives from a woman younger than 35 in good health. The sequencing sample was made of CD4+ T cells sorted from blood. The J gene is TRBJ2-1, the V gene TRBV2; 9 bases match TRBD2. CDR3 sequence: CASTQAGGDEQFF. CDR3 nucleotide sequence: TGTGCCAGCACTCAAGCGGGAGGCGATGAGCAGTTCTTC. The full variable domain, completed using reference TRBV2 and TRBJ2-1, is EPEVTQTPSHQVTQMGQEVILRCVPISNHLYFYWYRQILGQKVEFLVSFYNNEISEKSEIFDDQFSVERPDGSNFTLKIRSTKLEDSAMYFCASTQAGGDEQFFGPGTRLTVL.